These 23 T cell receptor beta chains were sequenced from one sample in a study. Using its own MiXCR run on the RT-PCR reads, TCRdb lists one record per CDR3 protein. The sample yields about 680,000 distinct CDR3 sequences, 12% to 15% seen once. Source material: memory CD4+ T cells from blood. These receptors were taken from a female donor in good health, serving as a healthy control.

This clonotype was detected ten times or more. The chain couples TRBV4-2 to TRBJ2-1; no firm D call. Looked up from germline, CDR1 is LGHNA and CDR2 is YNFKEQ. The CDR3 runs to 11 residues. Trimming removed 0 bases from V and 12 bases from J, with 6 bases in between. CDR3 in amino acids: CASSQDRMQFF. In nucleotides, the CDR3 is TGTGCCAGCAGCCAAGATAGAATGCAGTTCTTC.

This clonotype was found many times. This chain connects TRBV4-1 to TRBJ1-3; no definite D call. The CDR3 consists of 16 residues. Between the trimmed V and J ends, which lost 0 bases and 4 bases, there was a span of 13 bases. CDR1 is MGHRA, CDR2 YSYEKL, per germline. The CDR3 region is CASSQDPTGSGNTIYF. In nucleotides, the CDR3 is TGCGCCAGCAGCCAAGATCCAACCGGTTCCGGAAACACCATATATTTT.

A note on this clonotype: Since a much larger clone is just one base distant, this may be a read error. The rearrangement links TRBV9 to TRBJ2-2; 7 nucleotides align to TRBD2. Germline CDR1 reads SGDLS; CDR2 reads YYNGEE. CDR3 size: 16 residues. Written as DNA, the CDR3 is TGTGCCAGCAGCCTGGGGCTAGCGGAGACCACCGGGGTGCTGTTTTTT. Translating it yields CASSLGLAETTGVLFF.

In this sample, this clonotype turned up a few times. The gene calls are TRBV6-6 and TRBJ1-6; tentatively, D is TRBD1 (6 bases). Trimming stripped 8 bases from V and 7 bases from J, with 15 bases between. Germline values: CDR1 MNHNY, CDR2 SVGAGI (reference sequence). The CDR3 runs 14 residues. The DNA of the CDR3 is TGTGCCAGCTGTCGGGGGCAGGTCAATTCACCCCTCCACTTT. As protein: CASCRGQVNSPLHF.

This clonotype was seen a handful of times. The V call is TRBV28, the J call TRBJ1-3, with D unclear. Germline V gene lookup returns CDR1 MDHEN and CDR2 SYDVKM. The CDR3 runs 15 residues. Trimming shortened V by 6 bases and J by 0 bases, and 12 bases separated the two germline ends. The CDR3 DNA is TGTGCCAGCAGCCGACTCGGGTTCTCTGGAAACACCATATATTTT. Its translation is CASSRLGFSGNTIYF. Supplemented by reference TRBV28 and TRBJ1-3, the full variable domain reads DVKVTQSSRYLVKRTGEKVFLECVQDMDHENMFWYRQDPGLGLRLIYFSYDVKMKEKGDIPEGYSVSREKKERFSLILESASTNQTSMYLCASSRLGFSGNTIYFGEGSWLTVV.

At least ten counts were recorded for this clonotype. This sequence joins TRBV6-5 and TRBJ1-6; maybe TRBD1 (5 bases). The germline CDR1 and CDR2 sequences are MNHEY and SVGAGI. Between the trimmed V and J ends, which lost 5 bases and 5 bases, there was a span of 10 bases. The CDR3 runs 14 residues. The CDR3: CASSPTVDNSPLHF. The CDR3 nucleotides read TGTGCCAGCAGTCCGACAGTAGATAATTCACCCCTCCACTTT.

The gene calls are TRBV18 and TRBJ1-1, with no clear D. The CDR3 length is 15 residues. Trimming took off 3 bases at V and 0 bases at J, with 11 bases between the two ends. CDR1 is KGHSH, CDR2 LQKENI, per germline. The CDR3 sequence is CASSPTSGMNTEAFF. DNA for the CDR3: TGTGCCAGCTCACCGACTAGCGGGATGAACACTGAAGCTTTCTTT.

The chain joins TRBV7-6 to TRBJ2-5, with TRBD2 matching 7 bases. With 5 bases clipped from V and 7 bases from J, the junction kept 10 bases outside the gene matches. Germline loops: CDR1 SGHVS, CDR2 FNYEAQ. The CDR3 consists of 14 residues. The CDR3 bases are TGTGCCAGCAGCCCCCCAGGGAGGGATGTGACCCAGTACTTC. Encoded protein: CASSPPGRDVTQYF. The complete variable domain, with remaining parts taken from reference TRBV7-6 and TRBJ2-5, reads GAGVSQSPRYKVTKRGQDVALRCDPISGHVSLYWYRQALGQGPEFLTYFNYEAQQDKSGLPNDRFSAERPEGSISTLTIQRTEQRDSAMYRCASSPPGRDVTQYFGPGTRLLVL.

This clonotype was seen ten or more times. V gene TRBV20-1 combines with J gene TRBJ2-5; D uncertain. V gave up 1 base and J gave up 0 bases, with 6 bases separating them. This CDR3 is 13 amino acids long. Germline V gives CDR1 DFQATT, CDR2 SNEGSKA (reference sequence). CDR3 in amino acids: CSARGDYQETQYF. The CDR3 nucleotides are TGCAGTGCTAGAGGTGATTACCAAGAGACCCAGTACTTC.

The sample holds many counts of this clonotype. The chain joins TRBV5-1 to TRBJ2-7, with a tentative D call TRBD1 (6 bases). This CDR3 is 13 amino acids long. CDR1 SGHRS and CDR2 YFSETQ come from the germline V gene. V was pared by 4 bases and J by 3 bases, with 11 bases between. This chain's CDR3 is CASSPRTVYEQYF. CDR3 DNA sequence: TGCGCCAGCAGCCCTAGGACAGTCTACGAGCAGTACTTC.

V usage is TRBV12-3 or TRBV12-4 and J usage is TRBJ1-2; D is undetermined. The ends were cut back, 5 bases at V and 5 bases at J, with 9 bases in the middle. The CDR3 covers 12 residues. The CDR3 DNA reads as TGTGCCAGCAGTCGGACGACTTATGGCTACACCTTC. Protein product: CASSRTTYGYTF.

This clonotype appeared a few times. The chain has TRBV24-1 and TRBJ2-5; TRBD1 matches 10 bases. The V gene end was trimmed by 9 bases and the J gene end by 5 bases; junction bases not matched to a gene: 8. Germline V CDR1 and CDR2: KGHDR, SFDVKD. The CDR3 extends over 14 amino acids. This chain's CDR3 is CATAGQGVIETQYF. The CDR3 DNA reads TGTGCCACCGCCGGACAGGGGGTAATCGAGACCCAGTACTTC.

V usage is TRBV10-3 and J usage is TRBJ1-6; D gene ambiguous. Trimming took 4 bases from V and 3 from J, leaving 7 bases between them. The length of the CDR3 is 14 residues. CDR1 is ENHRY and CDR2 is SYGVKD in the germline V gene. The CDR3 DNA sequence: TGTGCCATCAGTGGGGCAGTCTATAATTCACCCCTCCACTTT. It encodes CAISGAVYNSPLHF.

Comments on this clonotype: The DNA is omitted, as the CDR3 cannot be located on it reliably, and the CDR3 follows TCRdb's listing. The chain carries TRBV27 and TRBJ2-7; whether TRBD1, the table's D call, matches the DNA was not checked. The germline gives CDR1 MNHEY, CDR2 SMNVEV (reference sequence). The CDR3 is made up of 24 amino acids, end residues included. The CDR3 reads CASSERQPANTGELFFGEGYEQYF.

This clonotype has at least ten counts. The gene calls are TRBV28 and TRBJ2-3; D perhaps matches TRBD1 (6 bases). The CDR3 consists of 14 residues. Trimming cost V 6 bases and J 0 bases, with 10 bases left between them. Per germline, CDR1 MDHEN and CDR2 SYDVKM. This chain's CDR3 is CASRGHTSTDTQYF. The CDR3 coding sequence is TGTGCCAGCAGGGGACACACAAGCACAGATACGCAGTATTTT.

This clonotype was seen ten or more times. Here the CDR3 reads CSARGQPPTGELFF. For the CDR3, the DNA is TGCAGTGCTAGAGGACAGCCTCCCACCGGGGAGCTGTTTTTT. The chain links TRBV20-1 to TRBJ2-2; D is possibly TRBD1 (5 bases). From germline, CDR1 is DFQATT and CDR2 SNEGSKA (reference sequence). This CDR3 contains 14 residues. The germline V and J ends were trimmed by 1 base and 4 bases, with 10 bases remaining between them.

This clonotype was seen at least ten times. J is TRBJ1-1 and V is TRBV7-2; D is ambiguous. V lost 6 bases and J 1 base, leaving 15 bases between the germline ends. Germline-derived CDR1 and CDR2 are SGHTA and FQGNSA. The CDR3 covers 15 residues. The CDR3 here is CASRPYATGNTEAFF. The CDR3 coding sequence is TGTGCCAGCAGGCCCTACGCGACGGGGAACACTGAAGCTTTCTTT.

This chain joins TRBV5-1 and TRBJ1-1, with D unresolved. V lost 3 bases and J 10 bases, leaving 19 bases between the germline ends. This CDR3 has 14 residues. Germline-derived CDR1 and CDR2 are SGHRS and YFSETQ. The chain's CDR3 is CASSYDISPPRAFF. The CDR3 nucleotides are TGCGCCAGCAGCTACGACATTTCCCCTCCGCGAGCTTTCTTT.

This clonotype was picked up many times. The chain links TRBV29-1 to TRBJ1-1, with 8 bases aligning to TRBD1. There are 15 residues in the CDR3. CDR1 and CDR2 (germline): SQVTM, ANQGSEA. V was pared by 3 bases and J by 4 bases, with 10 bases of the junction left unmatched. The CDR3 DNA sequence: TGCAGCGTTGATAGTGAGTTCAGGGGGCTCACTGAAGCTTTCTTT. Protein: CSVDSEFRGLTEAFF.

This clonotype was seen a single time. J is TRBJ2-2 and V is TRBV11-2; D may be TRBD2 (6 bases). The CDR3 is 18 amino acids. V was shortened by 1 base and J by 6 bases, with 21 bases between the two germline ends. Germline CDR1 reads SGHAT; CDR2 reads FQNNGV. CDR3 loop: CASSLGRSGAGPPGELFF. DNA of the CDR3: TGTGCCAGCAGCTTAGGTCGGTCGGGAGCGGGCCCCCCCGGGGAGCTGTTTTTT.

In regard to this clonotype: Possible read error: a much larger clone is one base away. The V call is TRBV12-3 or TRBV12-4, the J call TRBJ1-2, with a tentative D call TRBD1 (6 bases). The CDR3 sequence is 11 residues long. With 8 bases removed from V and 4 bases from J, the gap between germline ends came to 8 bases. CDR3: CASGTTYGYTF. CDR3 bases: TGTGCCAGCGGGACAACCTATGGCTACACCTTC.

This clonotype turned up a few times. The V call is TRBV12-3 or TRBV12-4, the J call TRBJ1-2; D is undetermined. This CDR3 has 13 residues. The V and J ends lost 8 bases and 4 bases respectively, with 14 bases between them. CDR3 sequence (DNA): TGTGCCAGCTCGGACGGCGCCTTCTATGGCTACACCTTC. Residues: CASSDGAFYGYTF.

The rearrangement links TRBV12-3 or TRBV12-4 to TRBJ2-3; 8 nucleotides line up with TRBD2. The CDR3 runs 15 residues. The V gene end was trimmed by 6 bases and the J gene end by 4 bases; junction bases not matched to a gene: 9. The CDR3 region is CASSLAGGEADTQYF. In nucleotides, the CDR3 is TGTGCCAGCAGCTTGGCCGGGGGGGAGGCAGATACGCAGTATTTT.